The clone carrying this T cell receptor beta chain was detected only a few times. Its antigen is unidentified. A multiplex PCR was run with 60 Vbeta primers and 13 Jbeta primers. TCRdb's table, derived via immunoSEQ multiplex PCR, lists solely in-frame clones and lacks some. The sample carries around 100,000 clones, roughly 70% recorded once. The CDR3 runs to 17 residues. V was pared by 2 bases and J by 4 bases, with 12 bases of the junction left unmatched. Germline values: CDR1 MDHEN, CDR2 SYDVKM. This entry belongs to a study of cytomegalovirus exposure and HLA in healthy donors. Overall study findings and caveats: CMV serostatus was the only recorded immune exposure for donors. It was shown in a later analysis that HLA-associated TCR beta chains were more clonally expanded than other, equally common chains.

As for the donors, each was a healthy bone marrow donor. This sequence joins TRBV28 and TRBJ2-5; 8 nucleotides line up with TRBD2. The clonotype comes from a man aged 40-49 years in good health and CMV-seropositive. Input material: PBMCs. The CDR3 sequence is CASSLEGRGVKGETQYF. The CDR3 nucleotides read TGTGCCAGCAGTTTAGAGGGGCGGGGGGTCAAGGGAGAGACCCAGTACTTC.